One T cell receptor (beta chain) is described in this entry. Its antigen has not been determined. No base quality information exists; no much larger clone differs at one position. Whole blood was collected in K2EDTA tubes by collaborating institutions according to the institutions' own protocols. For TCRbeta analysis, collaborators shipped samples in one of three forms: frozen whole blood, isolated PBMCs, or DNA extracted from either of those sample types. This sample is drawn from a study of blood T cell repertoires in COVID-19 (dated by TCRdb to 2020 to 2022). About the study as a whole: Samples covering the acute and convalescent phases of COVID-19 were provided by collaborators in the United States, Italy and Spain. The material from the prospective study consisted of cDNA or gDNA derived from T cells, B-cell-depleted T cells, or PBMCs. Subjects who had been exposed to COVID-19, were actively infected with it, or had recovered from it provided the deeply sampled blood TCRbeta repertoires that made up the dataset. The repertoires were released in a freely available public database intended as a resource for research on the immune response to SARS-CoV-2. The samples were drawn from two sources: the first 160 participants of the ongoing ImmuneRACE study, and approximately 1,300 subjects contributed by 6 global collaborators. A de-identified subject ID, COVID-19 status, age in years and sex were almost always included in the sample metadata. Where HLA class I and class II types were available, the types were taken from metadata supplied by the sample provider, not from assay-based typing.

What the study reported, not specific to this receptor: How much clinical and demographic metadata was included differed by source and by participant, and the metadata was provided uncurated.

For CDR1 and CDR2, the germline V gene (reference sequence) lists MNHEY and SMNVEV. The CDR3, cysteine through phenylalanine, is 16 amino acids long. Kept here is only the CDR3 DNA, which spans 48 bases and is read in frame from base 1. V lost 8 bases and J lost 5 bases, and the count of bases not matched to a germline gene is 15. TCRbeta CDR3 regions were amplified from genomic DNA by means of the immunoSEQ Assay, a bias-controlled multiplex PCR. On the authors' methods: The number of nucleated cells in each sample was estimated by amplification of reference gene primers within the assay. To quantify the absolute abundance of each unique TCRbeta CDR3 rearrangement, sequence reads were collapsed and filtered. For each sample, productive Simpson clonality was calculated by taking the square root of Simpson's diversity index across productive rearrangements. The immuneACCESS repertoire file appears here via TCRdb, limited to in-frame rearrangements. These files lack a portion of the clones; in checked studies, under half of the deficit traces to unresolved V genes, and the cause of the others is not known. For V, J and clone size, that table is used; D and trimming come from the DNA. For this sample the table gives some 250,000 clones, of which approximately 88% were detected only once. Roughly 0.8% of the sample rests with the top ten.

In this chain, TRBV27 is recombined with TRBJ2-5, with TRBD2 identical over 9 junction bases. Sequenced material: peripheral blood. The sequence was obtained from a woman aged 25 to 39 with acute or convalescent COVID-19. The CDR3 protein sequence reads: CASRKAGLAFGETQYF. The bases read TGTGCCAGCCGCAAGGCGGGACTAGCATTCGGGGAGACCCAGTACTTC.